This T cell receptor (beta chain) was documented in a study of shared clonotypes between healthy human individuals. Profiled with immunoSEQ multiplex PCR; TCRdb holds only in-frame clones, not every one. The data contain more than 2 million clones, more than 90% of them seen just once; the ten biggest clones take up more than 0.1%. Remarks on this clone: What it binds is unknown.

Study-wide results and limits: What naive subsets generally showed was a larger estimated richness than memory subsets showed.

The CDR3 consists of 11 residues. Germline values: CDR1 MNHNS, CDR2 SASEGT. The V gene lost 6 bases and the J gene lost 3 bases, with 6 bases spanning the gap. The sequence derives from a man aged 18 to 35 in good health. The chain is built from TRBV6-1 and TRBJ2-7, with D uncertain. The sequenced sample consisted of naive CD4+ T cells sorted from blood. Stated subset: CD45RA+ positively selected. The CDR3 region is CASRGNYEQYF. Written as DNA, the CDR3 is TGTGCCAGCAGGGGAAACTACGAGCAGTACTTC.